A selection of T cell receptor beta chains follows, all from one sample in a study of long-term antiretroviral therapy in people with HIV. The table came from immunoSEQ multiplex PCR; TCRdb's copy has only in-frame clones and leaves some out. The top ten hold roughly 8% of the sample, which has approximately 35,000 clones, over 70% seen once. Sequenced material: unsorted PBMCs, taken 3.1 years after starting antiretroviral therapy. The source is a woman aged 45-65 years with HIV. Each CDR3 is given with its conserved first and last residue. A D gene is named only where the DNA matches it firmly. Size is omitted from some rows. Given values are once, few, many or a class for expanded clones.

v_call	clone_size	d_call	j_call	cdr3_aa	cdr3_nt
TRBV19	.	.	TRBJ2-3	CATKGSGHYFTDTQYF	TGTGCCACCAAAGGCTCCGGACATTACTTCACAGATACGCAGTATTTT
TRBV6-5	.	.	TRBJ1-2	CASSYPSGGYTF	TGTGCCAGCAGTTACCCATCAGGGGGCTACACCTTC
TRBV5-6	.	TRBD2	TRBJ2-1	CASSPGLAGGYEQFF	TGTGCCAGCAGCCCGGGACTAGCGGGGGGCTATGAGCAGTTCTTC
TRBV5-4	.	.	TRBJ2-5	CASSADRRGETQYF	TGTGCCAGCAGCGCGGACAGGCGGGGCGAGACCCAGTACTTC
TRBV7-3	.	.	TRBJ1-2	CASSFGTPEGGYTF	TGTGCCAGCAGCTTCGGGACGCCGGAGGGTGGCTACACCTTC
TRBV6-5	.	.	TRBJ1-5	CASSYSPALNQPQHF	TGTGCCAGCAGTTACTCGCCAGCCCTCAATCAGCCCCAGCATTTT
TRBV19	.	.	TRBJ2-3	CASSSWDPTDTQYF	TGTGCCAGTAGTTCCTGGGACCCCACAGATACGCAGTATTTT
TRBV7-2	.	.	TRBJ1-2	CASSLAPGYGYTF	TGTGCCAGCAGCTTAGCGCCAGGCTATGGCTACACCTTC
TRBV20-1	.	.	TRBJ1-1	CSARSGFEAFF	TGCAGTGCTAGAAGCGGATTTGAAGCTTTCTTT
TRBV30	.	TRBD1	TRBJ1-2	CAWKARGDYGYTF	TGTGCCTGGAAAGCCAGGGGGGACTATGGCTACACCTTC
TRBV6-6	few	.	TRBJ1-2	CASTLIGFGYTF	TGTGCCAGCACTCTTATCGGGTTTGGCTACACCTTC
TRBV10-3	.	.	TRBJ2-3	CAISDNEDTQYF	TGTGCCATCAGTGATAATGAAGATACGCAGTATTTT
TRBV6-5	once	TRBD1	TRBJ2-5	CASGQGLQETQYF	TGTGCCAGCGGACAGGGTTTACAGGAGACCCAGTACTTC
TRBV7-6	.	.	TRBJ1-6	CASSLRIAASNSPLHF	TGTGCCAGCAGCTTAAGGATTGCTGCCTCTAATTCACCCCTCCACTTT
TRBV7-2	.	TRBD1	TRBJ1-5	CASSQDRVSNQPQHF	TGTGCCAGCAGCCAAGACAGGGTCAGCAATCAGCCCCAGCATTTT
TRBV7-3	.	TRBD1	TRBJ1-3	CASSLPTGGRSGNTIYF	TGTGCCAGCAGCTTACCAACAGGGGGCAGATCTGGAAACACCATATATTTT
TRBV10-3	few	.	TRBJ2-3	CAISVGDTQYF	TGTGCCATCAGTGTAGGAGATACGCAGTATTTT
TRBV30	medium-sized	.	TRBJ1-4	CAWSLSEKLFF	TGTGCCTGGAGCCTTTCTGAAAAACTGTTTTTT
TRBV5-1	.	.	TRBJ2-3	CASSLKDTQYF	TGCGCCAGCAGCTTGAAAGATACGCAGTATTTT
TRBV6-5	.	.	TRBJ1-2	CASSDRGEGGYTF	TGCGCCAGCAGTGACAGAGGAGAGGGCGGCTACACCTTC
TRBV4-1	.	.	TRBJ1-3	CASSQGTGTTGNTIYF	TGCGCCAGCAGCCAAGGCACCGGGACAACTGGAAACACCATATATTTT
TRBV4-2	.	TRBD2	TRBJ2-1	CASSQASGGANEQFF	TGTGCCAGCAGCCAAGCCAGCGGGGGGGCTAATGAGCAGTTCTTC
TRBV9	.	TRBD2	TRBJ2-7	CASSVTAGTWEQYF	TGTGCCAGCAGCGTCACAGCGGGAACATGGGAGCAGTACTTC
TRBV5-1	.	TRBD1	TRBJ2-2	CASSYALQGAGTGELFF	TGCGCCAGCAGCTACGCCCTACAGGGGGCAGGCACCGGGGAGCTGTTTTTT
TRBV6-5	.	TRBD1	TRBJ1-1	CASSKKTGRFDEAFF	TGTGCCAGCAGTAAGAAGACAGGGAGGTTTGATGAAGCTTTCTTT
TRBV7-8	.	.	TRBJ1-1	CASSLASGSLEAFF	TGTGCCAGCAGCTTAGCCTCAGGGTCCCTTGAAGCTTTCTTT
TRBV5-1	.	TRBD2	TRBJ2-1	CASSSPSGDNEQFF	TGCGCCAGCAGCTCCCCTAGCGGTGATAATGAGCAGTTCTTC
TRBV7-9	once	.	TRBJ2-2	CASSLVLNTGELFF	TGTGCCAGCAGCTTAGTCTTGAACACCGGGGAGCTGTTTTTT
TRBV6-5	.	.	TRBJ2-1	CASSRRAREQFF	TGTGCCAGCAGCCGTAGGGCACGGGAGCAGTTCTTC
TRBV7-6	.	.	TRBJ2-7	CASSLESPYEQYF	TGTGCCAGCAGCTTAGAGTCGCCCTACGAGCAGTACTTC
TRBV30	.	.	TRBJ2-1	CAWSVEALSGYNEQFF	TGTGCCTGGAGTGTAGAGGCCCTGTCCGGGTACAATGAGCAGTTCTTC
TRBV19	.	TRBD1	TRBJ1-4	CASSPYSPGQGEEKLFF	TGTGCCAGTAGCCCGTATTCTCCGGGACAGGGGGAGGAAAAACTGTTTTTT
TRBV7-9	.	TRBD2	TRBJ2-1	CASSLLAGGSYNEQFF	TGTGCCAGCAGCTTATTAGCGGGGGGCTCCTACAATGAGCAGTTCTTC
TRBV13	.	TRBD2	TRBJ2-1	CASSLAGGLYNEQFF	TGTGCCAGCAGCTTAGCGGGGGGACTCTACAATGAGCAGTTCTTC
TRBV21-1	.	.	TRBJ2-7	CASPHAVRETYEQYF	TGTGCCAGCCCACACGCCGTCAGGGAGACCTACGAGCAGTACTTC
TRBV6-5	few	TRBD1	TRBJ2-7	CASRLVDRGPYEQYF	TGTGCCAGCCGATTAGTGGACAGGGGGCCCTACGAGCAGTACTTC
TRBV18	.	.	TRBJ2-6	CASSPVGSGANVLTF	TGTGCCAGCTCACCCGTGGGATCTGGGGCCAACGTCCTGACTTTC
TRBV6-6	.	.	TRBJ1-5	CASGRDSQPQHF	TGTGCCAGCGGCCGCGACAGTCAGCCCCAGCATTTT
TRBV27	.	.	TRBJ2-7	CASSRRPYGDEQYF	TGTGCCAGCAGTCGACGACCTTACGGGGACGAGCAGTACTTC
TRBV19	.	TRBD2	TRBJ2-3	CASSTPWRGGLFDTQYF	TGTGCCAGTAGTACCCCCTGGCGGGGGGGCCTGTTCGATACGCAGTATTTT
TRBV7-9	.	TRBD1	TRBJ1-1	CASSMGQGADGTEAFF	TGTGCCAGCAGCATGGGACAGGGGGCTGATGGCACTGAAGCTTTCTTT
TRBV4-1	.	.	TRBJ1-2	CASSQAGGSYGYTF	TGCGCCAGCAGCCAAGCCGGGGGCAGCTATGGCTACACCTTC
TRBV11-1	.	.	TRBJ1-4	CASSLGPYRPATNEKLFF	TGTGCCAGCAGCTTAGGGCCATACAGACCTGCAACTAATGAAAAACTGTTTTTT
TRBV30	.	TRBD1	TRBJ1-2	CAWGDSYYGYTF	TGTGCCTGGGGGGACAGCTACTATGGCTACACCTTC
TRBV7-2	.	.	TRBJ2-2	CASRGGGGTGELFF	TGTGCCAGCAGGGGAGGGGGCGGCACCGGGGAGCTGTTTTTT
TRBV6-6	few	TRBD1	TRBJ1-1	CASSWGQENTEAFF	TGTGCCAGCAGTTGGGGACAGGAGAACACTGAAGCTTTCTTT
TRBV6-6	.	.	TRBJ2-5	CASSGGWRETQYF	TGTGCCAGCAGTGGAGGGTGGAGAGAGACCCAGTACTTC
TRBV27	.	TRBD1	TRBJ1-5	CASSLLGQGTLPQHF	TGTGCCAGCAGTTTATTGGGACAGGGAACTCTGCCCCAGCATTTT
TRBV7-2	.	.	TRBJ2-1	CASSLGLADYNEQFF	TGTGCCAGCAGCTTAGGCTTAGCGGACTACAATGAGCAGTTCTTC
TRBV7-2	.	TRBD1	TRBJ1-1	CASSSDRPPTEAFF	TGTGCCAGTAGCTCGGACAGGCCGCCCACTGAAGCTTTCTTT
TRBV11-3	.	.	TRBJ1-3	CASSAGGSGNTIYF	TGTGCCAGCAGCGCTGGGGGCTCTGGAAACACCATATATTTT
TRBV19	.	.	TRBJ1-2	CASSFTAGSKDGYTF	TGTGCCAGTAGTTTTACGGCAGGGTCCAAGGATGGCTACACCTTC
TRBV6-5	.	TRBD1	TRBJ1-2	CASTPGQVYFFRYTF	TGTGCCAGCACCCCCGGACAGGTCTATTTTTTCCGCTACACCTTC
TRBV15	.	.	TRBJ2-1	CATSRDTLTDEQFF	TGTGCCACCAGCAGAGATACCCTGACGGATGAGCAGTTCTTC